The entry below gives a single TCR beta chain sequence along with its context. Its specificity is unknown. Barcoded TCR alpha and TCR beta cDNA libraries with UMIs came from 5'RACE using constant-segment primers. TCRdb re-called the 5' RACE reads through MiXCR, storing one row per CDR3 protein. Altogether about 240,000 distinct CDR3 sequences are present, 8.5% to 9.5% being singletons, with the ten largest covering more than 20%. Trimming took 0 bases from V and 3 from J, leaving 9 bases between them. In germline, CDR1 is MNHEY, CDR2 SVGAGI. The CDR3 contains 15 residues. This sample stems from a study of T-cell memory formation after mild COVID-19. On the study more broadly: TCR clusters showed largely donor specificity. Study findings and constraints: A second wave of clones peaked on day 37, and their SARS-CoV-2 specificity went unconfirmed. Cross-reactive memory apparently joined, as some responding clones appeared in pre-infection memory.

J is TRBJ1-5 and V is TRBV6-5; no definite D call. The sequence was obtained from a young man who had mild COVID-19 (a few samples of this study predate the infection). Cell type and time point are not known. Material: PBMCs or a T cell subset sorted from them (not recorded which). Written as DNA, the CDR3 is TGTGCCAGCAGTTACTCCTCGGGGAACAATCAGCCCCAGCATTTT. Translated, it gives CASSYSSGNNQPQHF.